This paragraph reports one TCR beta chain. Its antigen is not identified. Sequenced by immunoSEQ multiplex PCR; TCRdb stores in-frame clones only, minus some. The sample shows around 180,000 clones, around 93% of them seen only once. This sample was included in a study of T cell responses to AZD1222 COVID-19 vaccine. The CDR3 is 14 residues long. Germline assignment: CDR1 LNHNV and CDR2 YYDKDF (reference sequence). The V and J ends lost 2 bases and 5 bases respectively, with 9 bases between them. Study results and limitations: Seropositive status at baseline applied to only 6 or 7 AZD1222 recipients.

Source: peripheral blood, taken on day 0 of AZD1222 vaccination. This clonotype was obtained from an adult in good health. The chain combines TRBV15 with TRBJ2-2; no firm D call. The chain's CDR3 is CATSRRSITGELFF. The CDR3, as DNA: TGTGCCACCAGCAGACGGAGTATTACCGGGGAGCTGTTTTTT.